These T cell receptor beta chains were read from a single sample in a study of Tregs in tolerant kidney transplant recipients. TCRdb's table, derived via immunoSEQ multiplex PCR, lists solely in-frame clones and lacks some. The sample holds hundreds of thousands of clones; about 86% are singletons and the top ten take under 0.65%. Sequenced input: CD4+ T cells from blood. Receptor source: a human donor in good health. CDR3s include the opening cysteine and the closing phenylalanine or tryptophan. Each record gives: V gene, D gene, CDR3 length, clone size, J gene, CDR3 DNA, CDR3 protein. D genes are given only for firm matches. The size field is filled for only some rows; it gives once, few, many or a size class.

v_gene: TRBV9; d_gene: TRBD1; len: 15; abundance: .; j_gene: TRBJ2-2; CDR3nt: TGTGCCAGCAGCGTACAGGGGGCAGGGACCGGGGAGCTGTTTTTT; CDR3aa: CASSVQGAGTGELFF
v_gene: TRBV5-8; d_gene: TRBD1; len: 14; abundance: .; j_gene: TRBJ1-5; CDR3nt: TGTGCCAGCAGCCTCCGGGACAGATATCAGCCCCAGCATTTT; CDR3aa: CASSLRDRYQPQHF
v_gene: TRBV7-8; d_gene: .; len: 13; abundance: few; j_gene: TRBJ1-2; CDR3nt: TGTGCCTCGTGGGGCGGAACAATTCTTGGCTACACCTTC; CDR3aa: CASWGGTILGYTF
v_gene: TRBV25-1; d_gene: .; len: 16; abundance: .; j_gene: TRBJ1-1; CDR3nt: TGTGCCAGCAGTGATCCGGACGCCGGTCCGAACACTGAAGCTTTCTTT; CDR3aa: CASSDPDAGPNTEAFF
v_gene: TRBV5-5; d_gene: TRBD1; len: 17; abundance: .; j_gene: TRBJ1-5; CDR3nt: TGTGCCAGCAGCGTACGAACAGGGGAGTATAGCAATCAGCCCCAGCATTTT; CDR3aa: CASSVRTGEYSNQPQHF
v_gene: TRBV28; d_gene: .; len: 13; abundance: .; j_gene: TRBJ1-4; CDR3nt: TGTGCCAGCAGTTTAGGGGACGTTGAAAAACTGTTTTTT; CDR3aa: CASSLGDVEKLFF
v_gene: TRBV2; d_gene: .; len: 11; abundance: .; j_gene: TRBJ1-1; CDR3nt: TGTGCCAGCAGTGAGAGAACTGAAGCTTTCTTT; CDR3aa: CASSERTEAFF
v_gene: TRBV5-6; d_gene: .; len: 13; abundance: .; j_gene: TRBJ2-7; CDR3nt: TGTGCCAGCAGCTTCGGAAATTCCTACGAGCAGTACTTC; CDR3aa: CASSFGNSYEQYF
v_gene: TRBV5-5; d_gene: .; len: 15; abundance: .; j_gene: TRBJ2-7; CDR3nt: TGTGCCAGCAGCTTGAACTTGGCCAGAACCTACGAGCAGTACTTC; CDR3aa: CASSLNLARTYEQYF
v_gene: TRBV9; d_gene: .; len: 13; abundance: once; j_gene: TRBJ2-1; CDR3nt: TGTGCCAGCAGCGGCGGATTTAACAATGAGCAGTTCTTC; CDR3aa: CASSGGFNNEQFF
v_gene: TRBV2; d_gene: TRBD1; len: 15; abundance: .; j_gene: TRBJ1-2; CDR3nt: TGTGCCAGCAGTACCGAGACAGGGGCTAACTATGGCTACACCTTC; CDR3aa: CASSTETGANYGYTF
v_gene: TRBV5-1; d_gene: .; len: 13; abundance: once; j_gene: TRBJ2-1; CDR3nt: TGCGCCAGCAGCTTGGACCTAGCCGGCGAGCAGTTCTTC; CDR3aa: CASSLDLAGEQFF
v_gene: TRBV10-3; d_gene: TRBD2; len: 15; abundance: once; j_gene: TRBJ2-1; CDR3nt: TGTGCCATCAGTGAGTCGTCTAGCGGTAGAGATGAGCAGTTCTTC; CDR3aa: CAISESSSGRDEQFF
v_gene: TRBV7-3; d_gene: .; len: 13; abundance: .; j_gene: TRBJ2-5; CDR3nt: TGTGCCAGTAGTTTAGACAACCAAGAGACCCAGTACTTC; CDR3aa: CASSLDNQETQYF
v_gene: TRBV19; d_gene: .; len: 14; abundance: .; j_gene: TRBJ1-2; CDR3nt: TGTGCCAGTAACCACAGGGCCCTTAACTATGGCTACACCTTC; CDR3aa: CASNHRALNYGYTF
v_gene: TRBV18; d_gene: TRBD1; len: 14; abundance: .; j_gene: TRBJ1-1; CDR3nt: TGTGCCAGCTCAAGGGACAGCCAGAACACTGAAGCTTTCTTT; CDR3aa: CASSRDSQNTEAFF
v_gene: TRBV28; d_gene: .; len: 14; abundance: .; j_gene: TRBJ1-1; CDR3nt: TGTGCCAGCAGGTCCGAGACAGGACTCACTGAAGCTTTCTTT; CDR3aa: CASRSETGLTEAFF
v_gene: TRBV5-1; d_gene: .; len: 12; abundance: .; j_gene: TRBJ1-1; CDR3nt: TGCGCCAGCAGCTTGGTCGGGGTTGAAGCTTTCTTT; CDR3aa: CASSLVGVEAFF
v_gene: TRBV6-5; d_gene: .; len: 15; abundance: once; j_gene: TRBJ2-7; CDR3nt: TGTGCCAGCCTCAAAGGGACTTTACCTTCCTACGAGCAGTACTTC; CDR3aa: CASLKGTLPSYEQYF
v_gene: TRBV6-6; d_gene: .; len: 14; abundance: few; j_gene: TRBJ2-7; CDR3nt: TGTGCCAGCAGTTACTGGGGGAGCGGCTACGAGCAGTACTTC; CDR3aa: CASSYWGSGYEQYF
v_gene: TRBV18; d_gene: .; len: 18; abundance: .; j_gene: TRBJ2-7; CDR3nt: TGTGCCAGCTCACCACGTGTTGCAAGGACCGCGGGCTCCTACGAGCAGTACTTC; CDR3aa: CASSPRVARTAGSYEQYF
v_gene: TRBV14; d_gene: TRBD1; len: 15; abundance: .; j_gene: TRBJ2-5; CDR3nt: TGTGCCAGCAGCCTGGGACAGGGGGCATTGGCGACCCAGTACTTC; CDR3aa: CASSLGQGALATQYF
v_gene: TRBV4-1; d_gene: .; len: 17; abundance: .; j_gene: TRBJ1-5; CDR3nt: TGCGCCAGCAGCCAAGGGGGGCCGGGGAAGAAGAATCAGCCCCAGCATTTT; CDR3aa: CASSQGGPGKKNQPQHF
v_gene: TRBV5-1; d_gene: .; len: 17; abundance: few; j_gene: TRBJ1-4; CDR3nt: TGCGCCAGCAGCTTGGTGGGCCCCATTTCGACTAATGAAAAACTGTTTTTT; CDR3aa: CASSLVGPISTNEKLFF
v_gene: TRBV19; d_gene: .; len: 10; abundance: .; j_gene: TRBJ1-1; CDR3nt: TGTGCCAGCCGAGACACTGAAGCTTTCTTT; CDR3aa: CASRDTEAFF
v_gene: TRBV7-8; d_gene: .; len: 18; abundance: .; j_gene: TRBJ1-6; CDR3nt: TGTGCCAGCAGCTTAGGACGGTCCCTCAGCTCCTATAATTCACCCCTCCACTTT; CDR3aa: CASSLGRSLSSYNSPLHF
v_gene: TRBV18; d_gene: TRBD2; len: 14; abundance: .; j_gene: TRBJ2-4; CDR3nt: TGTGCCAGCTCACCGCGGGGGGGCAGAGACATTCAGTACTTC; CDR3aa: CASSPRGGRDIQYF
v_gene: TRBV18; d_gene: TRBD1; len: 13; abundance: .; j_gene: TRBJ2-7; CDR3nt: TGTGCCAGCTCACCAAACAGGGGATACGAGCAGTACTTC; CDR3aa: CASSPNRGYEQYF
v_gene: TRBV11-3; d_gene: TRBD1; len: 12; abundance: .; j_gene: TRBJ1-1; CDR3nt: TGTGCCAGCAGCTTAGGGGGGACAGGGACTTTCTTT; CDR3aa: CASSLGGTGTFF
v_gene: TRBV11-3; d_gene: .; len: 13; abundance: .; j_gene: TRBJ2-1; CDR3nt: TGTGCCAGCAGCCCAAGTAGGAGACGTGAGCAGTTCTTC; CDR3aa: CASSPSRRREQFF
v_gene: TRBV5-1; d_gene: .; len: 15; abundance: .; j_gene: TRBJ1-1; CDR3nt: TGCGCCAGCAGCTTGGTGGGCAGCACGAACACTGAAGCTTTCTTT; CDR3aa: CASSLVGSTNTEAFF
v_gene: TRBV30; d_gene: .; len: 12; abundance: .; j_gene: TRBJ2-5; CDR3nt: TGTGCCAGTCAGGGGTTACTGGCGCCCCAGTACTTC; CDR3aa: CASQGLLAPQYF
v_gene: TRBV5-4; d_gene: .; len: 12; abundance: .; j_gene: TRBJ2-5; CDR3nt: TGTGCCAGCAGCTTTTGGGGTGAGACCCAGTACTTC; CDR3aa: CASSFWGETQYF
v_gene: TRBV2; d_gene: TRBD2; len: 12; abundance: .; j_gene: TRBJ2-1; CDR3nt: TGTGCCAGCCGGGGGGACTACCACCAGCAGTTCTTC; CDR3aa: CASRGDYHQQFF
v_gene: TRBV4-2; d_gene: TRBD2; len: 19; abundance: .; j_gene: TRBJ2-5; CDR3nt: TGTGCCAGCAGCCAAGATAGAGAAGAGGGACTAGTCTTCCCGGAGACCCAGTACTTC; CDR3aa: CASSQDREEGLVFPETQYF
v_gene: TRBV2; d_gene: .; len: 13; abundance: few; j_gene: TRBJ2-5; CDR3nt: TGTGCCAGCAGTGCACGGCTAGGGGAGACCCAGTACTTC; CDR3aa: CASSARLGETQYF
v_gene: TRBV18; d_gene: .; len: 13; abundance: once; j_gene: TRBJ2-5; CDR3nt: TGTGCCAGCTCACCTCGGGAGCGAGAGACCCAGTACTTC; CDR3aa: CASSPRERETQYF
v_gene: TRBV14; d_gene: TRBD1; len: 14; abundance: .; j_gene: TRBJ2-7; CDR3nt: TGTGCCAGCAGCCAAGTGGGACAGGGCTACGAGCAGTACTTC; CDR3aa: CASSQVGQGYEQYF
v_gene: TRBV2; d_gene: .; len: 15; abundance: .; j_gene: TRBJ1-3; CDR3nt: TGTGCCAGCAGATTGGACGTAAGCTCTGGAAACACCATATATTTT; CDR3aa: CASRLDVSSGNTIYF
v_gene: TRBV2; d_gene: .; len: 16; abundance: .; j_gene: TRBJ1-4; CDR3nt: TGTGCCAGCAGGGGTGGCAGGGTAGGGACTAATGAAAAACTGTTTTTT; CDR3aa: CASRGGRVGTNEKLFF
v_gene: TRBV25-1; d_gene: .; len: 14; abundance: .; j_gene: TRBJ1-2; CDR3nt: TGTGCCAGCAGTCGAATAGGCCAGGAGTATGGCTACACCTTC; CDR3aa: CASSRIGQEYGYTF
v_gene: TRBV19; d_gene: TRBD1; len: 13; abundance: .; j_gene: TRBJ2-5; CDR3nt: TGTGCCAGTAGTAGAGACAGGGGTGAGACCCAGTACTTC; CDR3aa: CASSRDRGETQYF